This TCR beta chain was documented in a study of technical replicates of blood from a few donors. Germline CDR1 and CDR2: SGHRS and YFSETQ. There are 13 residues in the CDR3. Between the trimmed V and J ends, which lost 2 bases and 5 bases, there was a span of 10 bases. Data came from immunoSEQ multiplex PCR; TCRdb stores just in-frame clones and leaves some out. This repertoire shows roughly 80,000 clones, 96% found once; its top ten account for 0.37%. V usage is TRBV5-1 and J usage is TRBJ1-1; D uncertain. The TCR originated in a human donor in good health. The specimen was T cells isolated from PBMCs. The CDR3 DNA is TGCGCCAGCAGCTTCGGGGAAGGAACTGAAGCTTTCTTT. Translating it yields CASSFGEGTEAFF.